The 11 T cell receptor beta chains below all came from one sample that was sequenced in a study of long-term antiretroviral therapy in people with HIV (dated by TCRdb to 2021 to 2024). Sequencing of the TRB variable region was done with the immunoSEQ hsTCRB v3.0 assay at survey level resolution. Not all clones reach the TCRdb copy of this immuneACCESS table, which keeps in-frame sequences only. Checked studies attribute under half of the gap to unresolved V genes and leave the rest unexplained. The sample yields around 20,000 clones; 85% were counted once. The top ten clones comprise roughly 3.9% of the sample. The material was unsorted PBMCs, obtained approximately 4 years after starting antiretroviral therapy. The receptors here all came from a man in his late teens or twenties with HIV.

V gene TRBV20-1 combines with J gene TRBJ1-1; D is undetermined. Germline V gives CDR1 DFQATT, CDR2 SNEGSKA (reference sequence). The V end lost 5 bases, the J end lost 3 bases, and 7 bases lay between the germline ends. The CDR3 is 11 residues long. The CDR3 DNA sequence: TGCAGTGCTGACGGCCACACTGAAGCTTTCTTT. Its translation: CSADGHTEAFF.

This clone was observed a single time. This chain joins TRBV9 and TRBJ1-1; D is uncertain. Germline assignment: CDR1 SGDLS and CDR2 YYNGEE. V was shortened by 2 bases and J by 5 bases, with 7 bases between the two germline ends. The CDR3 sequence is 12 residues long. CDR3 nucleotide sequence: TGTGCCAGCAGCGTTCAGGAAACTGAAGCTTTCTTT. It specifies CASSVQETEAFF. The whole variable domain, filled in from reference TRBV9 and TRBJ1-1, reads DSGVTQTPKHLITATGQRVTLRCSPRSGDLSVYWYQQSLDQGLQFLIQYYNGEERAKGNILERFSAQQFPDLHSELNLSSLELGDSALYFCASSVQETEAFFGQGTRLTVV.

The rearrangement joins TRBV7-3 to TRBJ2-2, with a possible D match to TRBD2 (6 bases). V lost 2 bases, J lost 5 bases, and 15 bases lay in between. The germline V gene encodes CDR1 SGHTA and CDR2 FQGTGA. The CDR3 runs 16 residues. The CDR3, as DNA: TGTGCCAGCAGCTTAGGCGGGGTTATACCGACCGGGGAGCTGTTTTTT. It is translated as CASSLGGVIPTGELFF.

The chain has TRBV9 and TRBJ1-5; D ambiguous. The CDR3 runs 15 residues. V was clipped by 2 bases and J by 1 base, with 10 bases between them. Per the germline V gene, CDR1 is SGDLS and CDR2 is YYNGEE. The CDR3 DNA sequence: TGTGCCAGCAGCGTGTCAAGTTCGAGCAATCAGCCCCAGCATTTT. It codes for CASSVSSSSNQPQHF.

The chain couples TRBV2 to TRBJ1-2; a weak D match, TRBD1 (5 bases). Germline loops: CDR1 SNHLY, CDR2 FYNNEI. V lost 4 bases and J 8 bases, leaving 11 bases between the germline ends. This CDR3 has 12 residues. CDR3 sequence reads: CASSGAGLGYTF. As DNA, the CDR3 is TGTGCCAGCAGTGGGGCAGGGTTAGGCTACACCTTC.

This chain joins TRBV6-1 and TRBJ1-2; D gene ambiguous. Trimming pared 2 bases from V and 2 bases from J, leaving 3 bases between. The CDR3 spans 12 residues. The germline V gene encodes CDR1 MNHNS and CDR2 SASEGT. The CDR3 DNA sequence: TGTGCCAGCAGTGAAAGGAACTATGGCTACACCTTC. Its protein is CASSERNYGYTF.

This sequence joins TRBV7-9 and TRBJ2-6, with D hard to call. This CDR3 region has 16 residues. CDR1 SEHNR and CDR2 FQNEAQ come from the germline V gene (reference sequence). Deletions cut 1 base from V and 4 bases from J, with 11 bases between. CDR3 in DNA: TGTGCCAGCAGCTTAGGACGGTTCGTGGGGGCCAACGTCCTGACTTTC. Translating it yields CASSLGRFVGANVLTF.

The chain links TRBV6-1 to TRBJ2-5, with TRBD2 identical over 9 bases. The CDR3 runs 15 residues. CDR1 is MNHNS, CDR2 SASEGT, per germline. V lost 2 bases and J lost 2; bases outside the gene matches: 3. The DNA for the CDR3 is TGTGCCAGCAGTGAAACGGCGGGGGGGCAAGAGACCCAGTACTTC. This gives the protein CASSETAGGQETQYF.

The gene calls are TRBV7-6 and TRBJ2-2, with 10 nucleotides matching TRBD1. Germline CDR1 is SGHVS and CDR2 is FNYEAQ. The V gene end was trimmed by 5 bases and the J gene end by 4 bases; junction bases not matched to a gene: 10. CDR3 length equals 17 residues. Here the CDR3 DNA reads TGTGCCAGCAGCCCGGGGAGACAGGGGGCCGGCACCGGGGAGCTGTTTTTT. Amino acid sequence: CASSPGRQGAGTGELFF.

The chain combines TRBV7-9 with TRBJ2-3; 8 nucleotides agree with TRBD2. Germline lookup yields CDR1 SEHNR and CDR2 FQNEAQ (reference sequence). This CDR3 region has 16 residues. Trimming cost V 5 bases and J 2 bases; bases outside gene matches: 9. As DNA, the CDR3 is TGTGCCAGCAGCACCTTAGCGGGGAGAGACACAGATACGCAGTATTTT. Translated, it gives CASSTLAGRDTDTQYF.

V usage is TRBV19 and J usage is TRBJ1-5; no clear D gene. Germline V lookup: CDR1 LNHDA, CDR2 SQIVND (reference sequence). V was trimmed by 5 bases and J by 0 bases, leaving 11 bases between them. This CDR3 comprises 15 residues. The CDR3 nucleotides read TGTGCCAGTAGTCAGCTTTGGTCTAGCAATCAGCCCCAGCATTTT. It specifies CASSQLWSSNQPQHF.